The present T cell receptor (beta chain) was sequenced within a study of shared clonotypes between healthy human individuals. The CDR3 contains 15 residues. The V end was cut by 6 bases, the J end by 9 bases, with 24 bases between. Germline V gives CDR1 SNHLY, CDR2 FYNNEI. Donors included only healthy HIV-negative adults lacking recent acute infections or vaccinations. Only in-frame clones appear in the TCRdb table, and some are missing; sequencing was by immunoSEQ multiplex PCR. This sample carries about 1 million clones, about 75% of them seen once, and the ten largest clones take about 1.5%. The sample consisted of memory CD4+ T cells sorted from blood. Subset noted: CD45RA-negative fraction. The chain employs TRBV2 and TRBJ2-7, with TRBD1 as a possible D gene (6 bases). The TCR sequence derives from a man between 18 and 35 years old in good health. The chain's CDR3 is CASRRLGADSTGQYF. The CDR3 nucleotides are TGTGCCAGCAGGCGGCTGGGGGCAGACTCTACGGGGCAGTACTTC.